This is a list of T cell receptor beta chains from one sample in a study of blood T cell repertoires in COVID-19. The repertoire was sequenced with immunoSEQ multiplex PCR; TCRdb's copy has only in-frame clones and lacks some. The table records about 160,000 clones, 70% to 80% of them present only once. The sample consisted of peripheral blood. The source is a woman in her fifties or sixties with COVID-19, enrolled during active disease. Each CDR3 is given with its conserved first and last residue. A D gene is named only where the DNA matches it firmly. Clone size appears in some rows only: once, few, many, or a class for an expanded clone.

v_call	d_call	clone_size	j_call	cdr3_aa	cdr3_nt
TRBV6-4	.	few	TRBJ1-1	CASSLEGNTEAFF	TGTGCCAGCTCTCTGGAGGGGAACACTGAAGCTTTCTTT
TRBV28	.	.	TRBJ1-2	CASSSSGVVYTF	TGTGCCAGCAGCTCGTCAGGGGTAGTTTACACCTTC
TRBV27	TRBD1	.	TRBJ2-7	CASSSAGTGMVVSIGKQYF	TGTGCCAGCAGCTCCGCCGGGACAGGGATGGTGGTAAGCATTGGTAAGCAGTACTTC
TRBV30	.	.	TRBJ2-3	CAWSVQDTQYF	TGTGCCTGGAGTGTCCAAGATACGCAGTATTTT
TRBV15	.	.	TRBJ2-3	CATSRDLGSTDTQYF	TGTGCCACCAGCAGAGATTTGGGCAGCACAGATACGCAGTATTTT
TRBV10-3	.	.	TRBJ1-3	CAISEQVSGNTIYF	TGTGCCATCAGTGAACAGGTTTCAGGAAACACCATATATTTT
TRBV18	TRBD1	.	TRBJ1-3	CASSPTGDRRNTIYF	TGTGCCAGCTCACCAACAGGGGATCGAAGAAACACCATATATTTT
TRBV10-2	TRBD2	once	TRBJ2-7	CASRALAGGPDEQYF	TGCGCCAGCAGGGCACTAGCGGGAGGGCCCGACGAGCAGTACTTC
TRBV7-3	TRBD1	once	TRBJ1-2	CASSSIRDSEDGYTF	TGTGCCAGCAGCTCGATAAGGGACAGTGAAGATGGCTACACCTTC
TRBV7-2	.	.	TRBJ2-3	CASSLVERYTDTQYF	TGTGCCAGCAGCTTGGTTGAGAGGTACACAGATACGCAGTATTTT
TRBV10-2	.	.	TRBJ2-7	CASRAGAYEQYF	TGCGCCAGCAGAGCCGGGGCCTACGAGCAGTACTTC
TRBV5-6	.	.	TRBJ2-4	CASSFRAGAVNIQYF	TGTGCCAGCAGCTTTAGAGCAGGGGCCGTGAACATTCAGTACTTC
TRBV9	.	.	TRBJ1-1	CASSVAGVGTGGTEAFF	TGTGCCAGCAGCGTAGCTGGGGTTGGTACGGGAGGGACTGAAGCTTTCTTT
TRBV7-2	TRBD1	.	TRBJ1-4	CASTSGTAYEKLFF	TGTGCCAGCACCTCCGGGACAGCTTATGAAAAACTGTTTTTT
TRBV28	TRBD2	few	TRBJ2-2	CASSFNGGAVGELFF	TGTGCCAGCAGTTTCAACGGGGGGGCAGTCGGGGAGCTGTTTTTT
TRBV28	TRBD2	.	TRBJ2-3	CASSPGGQISGTDTQYF	TGTGCCAGCAGCCCGGGGGGGCAAATTAGTGGCACAGATACGCAGTATTTT
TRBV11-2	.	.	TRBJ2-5	CASSALRGGIETQYF	TGTGCCAGCAGCGCCTTAAGAGGGGGTATAGAGACCCAGTACTTC
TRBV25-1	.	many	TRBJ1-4	CASSTTGVEKLFF	TGTGCCAGCAGTACAACCGGGGTAGAAAAACTGTTTTTT
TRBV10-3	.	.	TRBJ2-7	CAISERSQPGRYEQYF	TGTGCCATCAGTGAGCGTAGTCAGCCAGGGCGCTACGAGCAGTACTTC
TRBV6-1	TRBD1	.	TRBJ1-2	CASSESQGTVYTF	TGTGCCAGCAGTGAATCCCAAGGGACAGTCTACACCTTC
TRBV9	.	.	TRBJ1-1	CASSVAGERGTEAFF	TGTGCCAGCAGCGTAGCGGGAGAGAGAGGGACTGAAGCTTTCTTT
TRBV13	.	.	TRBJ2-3	CASSQRPRGTDTQYF	TGTGCCAGCAGCCAAAGACCCCGGGGCACAGATACGCAGTATTTT
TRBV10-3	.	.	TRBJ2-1	CAITPISGNEQFF	TGTGCCATCACCCCGATTTCAGGGAATGAGCAGTTCTTC
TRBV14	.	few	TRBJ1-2	CASSQGLGVGGYTF	TGTGCCAGCAGCCAAGGACTCGGGGTAGGAGGCTACACCTTC
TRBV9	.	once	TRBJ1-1	CASSVVSNTEAFF	TGTGCCAGCAGCGTAGTGAGTAACACTGAAGCTTTCTTT
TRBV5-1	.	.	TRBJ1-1	CASSPGLPPNTEAFF	TGCGCCAGCAGCCCTGGACTGCCCCCGAACACTGAAGCTTTCTTT
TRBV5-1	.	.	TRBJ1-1	CASSSGAGASDTEAFF	TGCGCCAGCAGCTCCGGGGCAGGGGCAAGCGACACTGAAGCTTTCTTT
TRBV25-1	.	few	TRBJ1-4	CASSFVQGANEKLFF	TGTGCCAGCAGTTTCGTACAGGGTGCTAATGAAAAACTGTTTTTT
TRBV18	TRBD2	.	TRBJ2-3	CASSPNIAGNSPDTQYF	TGTGCCAGCTCACCGAACATAGCGGGAAATTCCCCAGATACGCAGTATTTT
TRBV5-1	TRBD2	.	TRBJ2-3	CASSFGAGVITDTQYF	TGCGCCAGCAGCTTTGGAGCGGGGGTGATCACAGATACGCAGTATTTT
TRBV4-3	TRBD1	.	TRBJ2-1	CASSLTGVGEQFF	TGCGCCAGCAGCCTCACAGGGGTCGGTGAGCAGTTCTTC
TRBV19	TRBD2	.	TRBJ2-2	CASSILAGGLFGELFF	TGTGCCAGTAGTATACTAGCGGGAGGGCTTTTCGGGGAGCTGTTTTTT
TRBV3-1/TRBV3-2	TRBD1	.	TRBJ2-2	CASSRIQGTGELFF	TGTGCCAGCAGCCGGATACAGGGGACCGGGGAGCTGTTTTTT
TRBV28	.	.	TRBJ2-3	CASSLFSRATDTQYF	TGTGCCAGCAGTTTATTTTCCAGGGCCACAGATACGCAGTATTTT
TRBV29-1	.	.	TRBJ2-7	CSVAGSKGSYEQYF	TGCAGCGTAGCAGGGTCTAAAGGCTCCTACGAGCAGTACTTC